This TCR beta chain stems from a study of blood T cell repertoires in COVID-19. Study summary: Collection of acute and convalescent COVID-19 samples took place in the United States, Italy and Spain. The analysed material was cDNA or gDNA that came from T cells, B-cell-depleted T cells, or PBMCs.

The Seattle patients joined while their infection was active and were tracked longitudinally afterward. Original handling: The authors estimated nucleated cell counts from reference gene primer amplification. Using immunoSEQ multiplex PCR, the repertoire was profiled, and TCRdb retains in-frame clones only, with some absent. V and J calls and clone size are given by that table; D and trimming were obtained from the DNA. The table lists under 250,000 clones, roughly 92% of them singletons. The CDR3 extends over 16 amino acids. Germline values: CDR1 SGHRS, CDR2 YFSETQ. The V gene lost 0 bases and the J gene lost 0 bases, with 12 bases spanning the gap. This clone was found once.

The receptor was isolated from a man aged 60 to 75 with COVID-19, enrolled during active disease. The chain has TRBV5-1 and TRBJ1-1; possibly TRBD1 for D (5 bases). The sequenced material came from peripheral blood. CDR3 bases: TGCGCCAGCAGCTTGGAGGGGCCCCGGCTGAACACTGAAGCTTTCTTT. This encodes CASSLEGPRLNTEAFF.